What follows are 29 T cell receptor beta chains derived from one specimen sequenced in a study of post-analysis software for immune sequencing data. General study findings and limits: There were five TRBV segments more frequent in patients than controls, and TRBV5-6, TRBV5-1 and TRBV20-1 were among them.

The antigens of these receptors remain unknown. The authors incorporated unique molecular identifiers into the TCR beta cDNA libraries. MiXCR was run by TCRdb on the PCR reads, yielding one entry per CDR3 protein. Of roughly 700,000 distinct CDR3 sequences listed, roughly 30% are singletons. Sequenced: blood. The receptors shown here come from a girl aged 10 to 17 with multiple sclerosis.

The V call is TRBV27, the J call TRBJ1-4; no definite D call. Trimming cost V 3 bases and J 5 bases, with 19 bases left between them. CDR3 size: 17 residues. CDR1 MNHEY and CDR2 SMNVEV come from the germline V gene (reference sequence). The chain's CDR3 is CASSFYHGDRRNEKLFF. As DNA, the CDR3 is TGTGCCAGCAGTTTTTACCACGGGGATCGGAGGAATGAAAAACTGTTTTTT. The full variable domain, rest sourced from reference TRBV27 and TRBJ1-4, is EAQVTQNPRYLITVTGKKLTVTCSQNMNHEYMSWYRQDPGLGLRQIYYSMNVEVTDKGDVPEGYKVSRKEKRNFPLILESPSPNQTSLYFCASSFYHGDRRNEKLFFGSGTQLSVL.

The chain has TRBV5-1 and TRBJ1-6, with D perhaps matching TRBD1 (6 bases). The germline V gene has CDR1 SGHRS and CDR2 YFSETQ. Trimming shortened V by 4 bases and J by 5 bases, and 13 bases separated the two germline ends. The CDR3 covers 15 residues. Written as DNA, the CDR3 is TGCGCCAGCAGCGCCGGGACACCGGATAATTCACCCCTCCACTTT. It yields the protein CASSAGTPDNSPLHF.

This clonotype was seen a handful of times. The rearrangement uses TRBV12-3 or TRBV12-4 and TRBJ2-1, with TRBD2 identical over 7 bases. The CDR3 sequence is 15 residues long. V was pared by 6 bases and J by 8 bases, with 13 bases of the junction left unmatched. In nucleotides, the CDR3 is TGTGCCAGCAGCTTCCTTAGCGGAGGGAGGGATGAGCAGTTCTTC. It is translated as CASSFLSGGRDEQFF.

This clonotype was counted between two and nine times. CDR3: CSVDTGVGNEQFF. In DNA, the CDR3 is TGCAGCGTTGATACCGGGGTGGGTAATGAGCAGTTCTTC. The chain is built from TRBV29-1 and TRBJ2-1, with D possibly matching TRBD2 (5 bases). There are 13 residues in the CDR3. Trimming cost V 3 bases and J 7 bases, with 13 bases left between them. Germline CDR1 reads SQVTM; CDR2 reads ANQGSEA.

The CDR3 DNA is TGTGCCACCAGCGACCCGGGACCGGGAAACAATGAGCAGTTCTTC. It is translated as CATSDPGPGNNEQFF. The chain recombines TRBV24-1 with TRBJ2-1; D could derive from TRBD1 or TRBD2 (5 bases each). CDR3 length equals 15 residues. V was pared by 7 bases and J by 5 bases, with 17 bases between. The V gene's germline CDR1 is KGHDR and CDR2 SFDVKD.

The J gene is TRBJ2-7, the V gene TRBV11-2; D is perhaps TRBD2 (6 bases). Germline V gives CDR1 SGHAT, CDR2 FQNNGV. The V gene lost 3 bases and the J gene lost 7 bases, with 19 bases spanning the gap. This CDR3 has 15 residues. The CDR3 loop is CASSFGGGPYNEQYF. CDR3 DNA: TGTGCCAGCAGCTTTGGGGGAGGACCCTACAATGAGCAGTACTTC.

This clonotype showed up many times. The V call is TRBV12-3 or TRBV12-4, the J call TRBJ1-5; D not certain. Trimming took off 3 bases at V and 3 bases at J, with 12 bases between the two ends. CDR3 size: 15 residues. CDR3 nucleotides: TGTGCCAGCAGTTTTGAGGGTTCGGACAATCAGCCCCAGCATTTT. Encoded protein: CASSFEGSDNQPQHF.

The rearrangement joins TRBV20-1 to TRBJ2-7, with D perhaps TRBD1 (5 bases). V lost 0 bases and J 4 bases, leaving 16 bases between the germline ends. This CDR3 spans 15 amino acids. Per germline, CDR1 DFQATT and CDR2 SNEGSKA (reference sequence). The CDR3 region is CSARDNGAAGYEQYF. CDR3 bases: TGCAGTGCTAGAGATAATGGGGCGGCCGGATACGAGCAGTACTTC.

This clonotype appeared a few times. This chain uses TRBV20-1 with TRBJ2-7, with 8 bases identical to TRBD1. Trimming removed 5 bases from V and 9 bases from J; junction bases left unmatched: 6. The germline V gene encodes CDR1 DFQATT and CDR2 SNEGSKA (reference sequence). The CDR3 is 11 amino acids. The CDR3 DNA sequence: TGCAGTGCTTCCAGTACAGGGGGGCAGTACTTC. Translated, it gives CSASSTGGQYF.

V usage is TRBV5-1 and J usage is TRBJ2-3; tentative D call: TRBD2 (10 bases). Deletions cut 7 bases from V and 1 base from J, with 19 bases between. This CDR3 spans 16 amino acids. The germline V gene encodes CDR1 SGHRS and CDR2 YFSETQ. The CDR3 loop is CASGGTGTSGTDTQYF. DNA for the CDR3: TGCGCCAGCGGTGGGACAGGGACTAGCGGCACAGATACGCAGTATTTT.

The J gene is TRBJ2-3, the V gene TRBV5-1, with 9 bases lining up with TRBD2. CDR3 length equals 16 residues. Looked up from germline, CDR1 is SGHRS and CDR2 is YFSETQ. Unmatched junction bases numbered 11, after V lost 5 bases and J lost 4 bases. Here the CDR3 DNA reads TGCGCCAGCAGAGCGGGGGGCTTCGGGTCCCCAGATACGCAGTATTTT. This sequence encodes CASRAGGFGSPDTQYF.

The chain carries TRBV19 and TRBJ1-5, with 12 bases identical to TRBD1. V was clipped by 6 bases and J by 8 bases; unmatched bases: 8. Germline V lookup: CDR1 LNHDA, CDR2 SQIVND (reference sequence). This CDR3 region has 15 residues. CDR3 nucleotides: TGTGCCAGTAGCGGGACAGGGGGCCTCACGGAGCCCCAGCATTTT. Translating gives CASSGTGGLTEPQHF.

The J gene is TRBJ2-4, the V gene TRBV7-8; D is uncertain. The CDR3 is made up of 12 amino acids. V lost 1 base and J 11 bases, leaving 9 bases between the germline ends. In germline, CDR1 is SGHVS, CDR2 FQNEAQ. The CDR3 DNA is TGTGCCAGCAGCTTAGGCGGTGCGGTTCAGTACTTC. Its translation is CASSLGGAVQYF. Together with reference TRBV7-8 and TRBJ2-4, the CDR3 gives the full variable domain: GAGVSQSPRYKVAKRGQDVALRCDPISGHVSLFWYQQALGQGPEFLTYFQNEAQLDKSGLPSDRFFAERPEGSVSTLKIQRTQQEDSAVYLCASSLGGAVQYFGAGTRLSVL.

In its sample, this clonotype was seen a few times. This chain joins TRBV5-1 and TRBJ2-1; 14 bases are a match to TRBD2. Germline assignment: CDR1 SGHRS and CDR2 YFSETQ. The CDR3 contains 17 residues. Trimming took 3 bases from V and 3 from J; bases not matched to a gene: 5. In nucleotides, the CDR3 is TGCGCCAGCAGCTGGGGACTAGCGGGAGTCTTCTACAATGAGCAGTTCTTC. This gives the protein CASSWGLAGVFYNEQFF.

This chain joins TRBV28 and TRBJ2-4; 7 nucleotides match TRBD1. CDR1 and CDR2 (germline): MDHEN, SYDVKM. The V and J ends lost 5 bases and 4 bases, in that order; junction bases with no gene match: 5. CDR3 length equals 14 residues. The CDR3 sequence is CASSLRDSKNIQYF. The DNA for the CDR3 is TGTGCCAGCAGTCTCCGGGACAGTAAAAACATTCAGTACTTC. Full variable domain (outside the CDR3, taken from reference TRBV28 and TRBJ2-4): DVKVTQSSRYLVKRTGEKVFLECVQDMDHENMFWYRQDPGLGLRLIYFSYDVKMKEKGDIPEGYSVSREKKERFSLILESASTNQTSMYLCASSLRDSKNIQYFGAGTRLSVL.

This clonotype has ten or more counts. This sequence joins TRBV5-1 and TRBJ2-1, with TRBD2 matching over 7 bases. CDR1 and CDR2 from the germline V gene are SGHRS and YFSETQ. This CDR3 is built from 13 residues. J was trimmed by 6 bases and V by 0 bases; bases with no gene match: 0. The CDR3 sequence: CASSLASGNEQFF. CDR3 nucleotide sequence: TGCGCCAGCAGCTTGGCTAGCGGCAATGAGCAGTTCTTC.

About this clonotype: The junction does not match germline at one end; this may be a read error. The genes are TRBV20-1 and TRBJ2-1, with D perhaps matching TRBD2 (6 bases). The V gene's germline CDR1 is DFQATT and CDR2 SNEGSKA (reference sequence). The CDR3 is made up of 13 amino acids. The CDR3 DNA sequence: TGCAGTGCTAGGGGGGGAGGTTACAGTGAGCAGTTCTTC. Translated: CSARGGGYSEQFF.

CDR3 protein: CASSPGYGGPGELFF. The CDR3 DNA follows: TGTGCCAGCAGTCCTGGGTATGGGGGACCCGGGGAGCTGTTTTTT. The rearrangement links TRBV6-2 or TRBV6-3 to TRBJ2-2; D may correspond to TRBD1 or TRBD2 (5 bases each). V lost 5 bases and J 6 bases, leaving 16 bases between the germline ends. CDR3 length: 15 amino acids. Germline values: CDR1 MNHEY, CDR2 SVGEGT.

The chain combines TRBV25-1 with TRBJ2-7; no clear D. V was trimmed by 3 bases and J by 3 bases, leaving 9 bases between them. The CDR3 is made up of 13 amino acids. Germline-derived CDR1 and CDR2 are MGHDK and SYGVNS. CDR3 sequence reads: CASSDRYFYEQYF. CDR3 bases: TGTGCCAGCAGTGATAGGTATTTCTACGAGCAGTACTTC.

On this clonotype itself: A much larger clone sits a single nucleotide away, making a read error possible. The chain couples TRBV10-3 to TRBJ2-5; D may be TRBD1 (7 bases). The J call may not be correct, given that the DNA end is closer to TRBJ2-7. There are 11 residues in the CDR3. From germline, CDR1 is ENHRY and CDR2 SYGVKD. The CDR3: CATQGEVEQYF. The CDR3 DNA reads TGTGCCACCCAGGGGGAGGTCGAGCAGTACTTC.

J is TRBJ2-6 and V is TRBV12-3 or TRBV12-4; D might be TRBD1 (6 bases). The CDR3 runs 16 residues. The ends were cut back, 6 bases at V and 1 base at J, with 13 bases in the middle. The CDR3 spells CASSSGTRSGANVLTF. The DNA of the CDR3 is TGTGCCAGCAGCTCCGGGACACGGTCTGGGGCCAACGTCCTGACTTTC.

This clonotype appeared a few times. The chain combines TRBV20-1 with TRBJ2-5; D is perhaps TRBD1 (6 bases). The germline CDR1 and CDR2 sequences are DFQATT and SNEGSKA (reference sequence). V shed 0 bases and J shed 1 base, with 12 bases lying between them. There are 15 residues in the CDR3. CDR3 residues: CSARDGADSQETQYF. The CDR3 bases are TGCAGTGCTAGAGATGGAGCGGACAGCCAAGAGACCCAGTACTTC.

This clonotype was observed a handful of times. The rearrangement joins TRBV3-1 to TRBJ1-2; perhaps TRBD1 as D (6 bases). CDR1 LGHDT and CDR2 YNNKEL come from the germline V gene (reference sequence). The CDR3 has 16 residues. V was cut by 4 bases and J by 8 bases, with 23 bases left in between. The CDR3 loop is CASSPQQGNRVQGYTF. CDR3 bases: TGTGCCAGCAGCCCACAACAAGGGAACAGGGTGCAGGGCTACACCTTC.

This clonotype has a count of ten or more. The rearrangement links TRBV6-5 to TRBJ2-3; 10 nucleotides align to TRBD2. Looked up from germline, CDR1 is MNHEY and CDR2 is SVGAGI. This CDR3 has 16 residues. With 7 bases clipped from V and 4 bases from J, the junction kept 11 bases outside the gene matches. In DNA form, the CDR3 reads TGTGCCAGCAACCGCGGGGCTAGCGGGAGTTCAGATACGCAGTATTTT. Residues: CASNRGASGSSDTQYF.

This clonotype was seen only a few times. The rearrangement links TRBV2 to TRBJ2-1; no clear D. The CDR3 runs to 17 residues. Trimming cost V 1 base and J 0 bases, with 13 bases left between them. Per germline, CDR1 SNHLY and CDR2 FYNNEI. In DNA, the CDR3 is TGTGCCAGCAGTGAAGAGGAGATCCCTAGCTCCTACAATGAGCAGTTCTTC. This translates into CASSEEEIPSSYNEQFF.

The CDR3 is CATSGYQPGAGHYGYTF. In DNA, the CDR3 is TGTGCCACCAGCGGATATCAACCCGGGGCAGGGCACTATGGCTACACCTTC. The chain recombines TRBV15 with TRBJ1-2; a weak D match, TRBD1 (5 bases). Germline CDR1 is LNHNV and CDR2 is YYDKDF (reference sequence). Trimming pared 5 bases from V and 3 bases from J, leaving 22 bases between. The length of the CDR3 is 17 residues. Variable domain in full (rest from reference TRBV15 and TRBJ1-2): DAMVIQNPRYQVTQFGKPVTLSCSQTLNHNVMYWYQQKSSQAPKLLFHYYDKDFNNEADTPDNFQSRRPNTSFCFLDIRSPGLGDTAMYLCATSGYQPGAGHYGYTFGSGTRLTVV.

The sample holds a few counts of this clonotype. The chain couples TRBV12-3 or TRBV12-4 to TRBJ1-1, with D perhaps TRBD1 (6 bases). The CDR3 runs to 13 residues. The germline V and J ends were trimmed by 2 bases and 6 bases, with 10 bases remaining between them. The CDR3 DNA follows: TGTGCCAGCAGTTTACTTGAGGGGGCTGAAGCTTTCTTT. Translation: CASSLLEGAEAFF.

In its sample, this clonotype was seen a few times. The V gene is TRBV6-2 or TRBV6-3, the J gene TRBJ2-7; perhaps TRBD2 as D (6 bases). Germline lookup yields CDR1 MNHEY and CDR2 SVGEGT. Trimming stripped 5 bases from V and 0 bases from J, with 17 bases between. The CDR3 length is 16 residues. CDR3 sequence (DNA): TGTGCCAGCAGTGACCGGGGCCAGCGGGCCTCCTACGAGCAGTACTTC. Its protein is CASSDRGQRASYEQYF.

V is TRBV6-2 or TRBV6-3 and J is TRBJ1-5; D is perhaps TRBD1 (5 bases). Germline V gives CDR1 MNHEY, CDR2 SVGEGT. This CDR3 contains 15 residues. The V gene lost 2 bases and the J gene lost 3 bases, with 11 bases spanning the gap. The CDR3 sequence: CASSYPDGHNQPQHF. In DNA form, the CDR3 reads TGTGCCAGCAGTTACCCCGACGGACACAATCAGCCCCAGCATTTT.